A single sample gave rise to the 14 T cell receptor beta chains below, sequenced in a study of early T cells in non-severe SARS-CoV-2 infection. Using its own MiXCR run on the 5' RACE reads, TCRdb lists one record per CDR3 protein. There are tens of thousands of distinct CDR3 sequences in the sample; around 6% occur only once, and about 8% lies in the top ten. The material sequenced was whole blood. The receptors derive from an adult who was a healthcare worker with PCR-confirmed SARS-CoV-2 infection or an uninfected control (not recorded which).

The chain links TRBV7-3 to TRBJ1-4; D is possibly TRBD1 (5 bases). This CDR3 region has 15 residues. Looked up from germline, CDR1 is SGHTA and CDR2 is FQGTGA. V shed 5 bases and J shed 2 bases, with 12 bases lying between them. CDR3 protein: CASSLTRATNEKLFF. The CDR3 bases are TGTGCCAGCAGCCTCACCAGGGCGACTAATGAAAAACTGTTTTTT.

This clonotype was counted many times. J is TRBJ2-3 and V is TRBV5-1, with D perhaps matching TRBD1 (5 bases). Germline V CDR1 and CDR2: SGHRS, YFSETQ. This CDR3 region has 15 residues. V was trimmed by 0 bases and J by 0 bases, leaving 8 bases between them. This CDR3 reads CASSLEGDSTDTQYF. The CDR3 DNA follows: TGCGCCAGCAGCTTGGAAGGGGATAGCACAGATACGCAGTATTTT.

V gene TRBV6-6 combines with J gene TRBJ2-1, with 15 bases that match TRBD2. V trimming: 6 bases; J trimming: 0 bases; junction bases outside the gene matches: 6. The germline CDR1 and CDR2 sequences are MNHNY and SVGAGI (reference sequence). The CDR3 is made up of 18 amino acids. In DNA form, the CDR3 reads TGTGCCAGCAGGGGACTAGCGGGAGGCCCTAGCTCCTACAATGAGCAGTTCTTC. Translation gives CASRGLAGGPSSYNEQFF.

The CDR3 spells CSGLTGVGTEAFF. CDR3 nucleotide sequence: TGCAGCGGCCTGACAGGGGTCGGTACTGAAGCTTTCTTT. The J gene is TRBJ1-1, the V gene TRBV29-1, with TRBD1 identical over 8 bases. The CDR3 loop spans 13 amino acids. The V gene's germline CDR1 is SQVTM and CDR2 ANQGSEA. Germline trimming cut 7 bases from V and 5 bases from J; bases unmatched to any gene: 9.

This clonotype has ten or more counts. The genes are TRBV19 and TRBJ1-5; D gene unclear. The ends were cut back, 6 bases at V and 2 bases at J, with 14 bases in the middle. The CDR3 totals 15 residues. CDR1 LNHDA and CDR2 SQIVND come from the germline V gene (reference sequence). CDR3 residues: CASRSQGGGNQPQHF. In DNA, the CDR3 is TGTGCCAGTAGGAGTCAAGGAGGAGGCAATCAGCCCCAGCATTTT.

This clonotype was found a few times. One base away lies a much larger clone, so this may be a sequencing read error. The chain's CDR3 is CASSQVTRGHQETQYF. In nucleotides, the CDR3 is TGCGCCAGCAGCCAGGTTACCAGGGGGCACCAAGAGACCCAGTACTTC. The gene calls are TRBV4-1 and TRBJ2-5, with 8 nucleotides matching TRBD1. The germline CDR1 and CDR2 sequences are MGHRA and YSYEKL. The CDR3 is made up of 16 amino acids. The junction had 6 bases not matched to a gene; V was cut back by 3 bases and J by 0 bases.

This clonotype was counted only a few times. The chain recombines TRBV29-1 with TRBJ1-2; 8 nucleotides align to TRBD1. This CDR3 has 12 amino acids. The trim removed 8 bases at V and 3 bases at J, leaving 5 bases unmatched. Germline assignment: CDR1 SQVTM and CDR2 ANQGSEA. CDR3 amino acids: CSFEDRDYGYTF. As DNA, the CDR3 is TGCAGCTTCGAGGACAGGGACTATGGCTACACCTTC. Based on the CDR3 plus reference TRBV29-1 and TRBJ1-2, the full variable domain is SAVISQKPSRDICQRGTSLTIQCQVDSQVTMMFWYRQQPGQSLTLIATANQGSEATYESGFVIDKFPISRPNLTFSTLTVSNMSPEDSSIYLCSFEDRDYGYTFGSGTRLTVV.

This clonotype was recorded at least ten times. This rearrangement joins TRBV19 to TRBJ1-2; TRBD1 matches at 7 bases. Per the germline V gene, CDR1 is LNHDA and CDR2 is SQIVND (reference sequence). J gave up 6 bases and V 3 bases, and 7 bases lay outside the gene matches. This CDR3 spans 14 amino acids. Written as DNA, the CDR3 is TGTGCCAGTAGTATCGTGACAGGGTTGGATGGCTACACCTTC. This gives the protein CASSIVTGLDGYTF.

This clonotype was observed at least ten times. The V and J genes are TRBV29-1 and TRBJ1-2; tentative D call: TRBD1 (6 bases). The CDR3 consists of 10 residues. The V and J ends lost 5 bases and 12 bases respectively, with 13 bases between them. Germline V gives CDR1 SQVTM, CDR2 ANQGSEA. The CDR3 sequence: CSVTGIHHTF. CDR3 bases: TGCAGCGTTACAGGGATCCACCACACCTTC.

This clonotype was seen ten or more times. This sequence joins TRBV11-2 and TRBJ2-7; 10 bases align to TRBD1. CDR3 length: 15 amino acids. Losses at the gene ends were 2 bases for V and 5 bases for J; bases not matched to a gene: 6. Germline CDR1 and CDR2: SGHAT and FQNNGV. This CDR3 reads CASSLPGQGMNEQYF. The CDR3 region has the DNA TGTGCCAGCAGCTTACCGGGACAGGGGATGAACGAGCAGTACTTC. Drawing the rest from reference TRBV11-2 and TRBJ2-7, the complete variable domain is EAGVAQSPRYKIIEKRQSVAFWCNPISGHATLYWYQQILGQGPKLLIQFQNNGVVDDSQLPKDRFSAERLKGVDSTLKIQPAKLEDSAVYLCASSLPGQGMNEQYFGPGTRLTVT.

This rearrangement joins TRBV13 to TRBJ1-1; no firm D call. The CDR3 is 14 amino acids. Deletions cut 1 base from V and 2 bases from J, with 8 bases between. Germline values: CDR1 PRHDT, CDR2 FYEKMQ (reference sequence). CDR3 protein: CASSLDGENTEAFF. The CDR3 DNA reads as TGTGCCAGCAGCTTAGACGGGGAAAACACTGAAGCTTTCTTT.

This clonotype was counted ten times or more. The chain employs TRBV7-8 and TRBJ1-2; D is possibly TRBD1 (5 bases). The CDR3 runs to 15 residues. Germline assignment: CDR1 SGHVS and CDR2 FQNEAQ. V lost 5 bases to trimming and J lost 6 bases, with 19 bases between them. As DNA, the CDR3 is TGTGCCAGCAGCACAAAGGGGCGGGGAGGCCATGGCTACACCTTC. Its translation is CASSTKGRGGHGYTF.

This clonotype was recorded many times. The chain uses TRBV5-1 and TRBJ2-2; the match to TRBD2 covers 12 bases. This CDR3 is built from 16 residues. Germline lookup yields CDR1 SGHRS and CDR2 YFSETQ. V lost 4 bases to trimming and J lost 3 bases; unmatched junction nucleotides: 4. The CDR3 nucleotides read TGCGCCAGCAGCGGACGACTAGCGGGGGACACCGGGGAGCTGTTTTTT. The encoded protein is CASSGRLAGDTGELFF.

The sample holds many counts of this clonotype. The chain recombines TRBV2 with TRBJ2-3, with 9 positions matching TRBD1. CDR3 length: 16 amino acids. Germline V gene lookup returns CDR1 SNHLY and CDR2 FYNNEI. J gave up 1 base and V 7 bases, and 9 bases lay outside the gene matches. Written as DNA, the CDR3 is TGTGCCAGCACCGAGGACAGGGGAGGAGGCACAGATACGCAGTATTTT. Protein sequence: CASTEDRGGGTDTQYF.